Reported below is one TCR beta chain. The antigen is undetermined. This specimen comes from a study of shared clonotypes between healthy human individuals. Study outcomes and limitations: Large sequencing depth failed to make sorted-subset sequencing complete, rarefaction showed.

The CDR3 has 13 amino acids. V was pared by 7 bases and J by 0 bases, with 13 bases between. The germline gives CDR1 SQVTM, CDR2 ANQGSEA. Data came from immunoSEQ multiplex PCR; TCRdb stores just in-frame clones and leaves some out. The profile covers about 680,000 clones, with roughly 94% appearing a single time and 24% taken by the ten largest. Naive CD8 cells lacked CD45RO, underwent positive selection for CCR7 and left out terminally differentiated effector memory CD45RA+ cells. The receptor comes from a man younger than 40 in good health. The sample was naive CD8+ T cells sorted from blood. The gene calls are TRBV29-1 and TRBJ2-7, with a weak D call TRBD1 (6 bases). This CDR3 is CSALTGFSYEQYF. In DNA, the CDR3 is TGCAGCGCTCTGACAGGTTTCTCCTACGAGCAGTACTTC.